The 11 T cell receptor beta chains in this list originate from one sample, sequenced in a study of blood T cell repertoires in COVID-19. Profiled with immunoSEQ multiplex PCR; TCRdb holds only in-frame clones, not every one. The sample includes around 270,000 clones, 75% to 95% seen only once; the top ten take 2.6%. Material: peripheral blood. The receptor source for this set is a person between 18 and 35 years old with COVID-19, enrolled during active disease.

This clone was detected once. J is TRBJ2-2 and V is TRBV7-2; perhaps TRBD2 as D (6 bases). There are 17 residues in the CDR3. Trimming left V 5 bases short and J 3 bases short, with 19 bases between. Per germline, CDR1 SGHTA and CDR2 FQGNSA. CDR3: CASSQRSKGLYTGELFF. The CDR3 coding sequence is TGTGCCAGCAGCCAACGCTCAAAGGGACTTTACACCGGGGAGCTGTTTTTT. Full variable domain (remainder filled in from reference TRBV7-2 and TRBJ2-2): GAGVSQSPSNKVTEKGKDVELRCDPISGHTALYWYRQSLGQGLEFLIYFQGNSAPDKSGLPSDRFSAERTGGSVSTLTIQRTQQEDSAVYLCASSQRSKGLYTGELFFGEGSRLTVL.

The rearrangement joins TRBV19 to TRBJ2-1; TRBD1 matches at 8 bases. Germline V lookup: CDR1 LNHDA, CDR2 SQIVND (reference sequence). V gave up 6 bases and J gave up 7 bases; unmatched junction bases: 8. The CDR3 covers 14 residues. The CDR3 here is CASRPGGGSNEQFF. In nucleotides, the CDR3 is TGTGCCAGTAGGCCAGGGGGCGGGTCGAATGAGCAGTTCTTC.

Comments on this clone: The junction departs from the called germline gene at one end, perhaps through a read error. This chain joins TRBV19 and TRBJ2-7; 10 bases are a match to TRBD2. Germline-derived CDR1 and CDR2 are LNHDA and SQIVND (reference sequence). This CDR3 contains 13 residues. CDR3 in DNA: TGTGCCAGTAGTATTCAACGGACTAGCGGCCCTAACTTC. Amino acid sequence: CASSIQRTSGPNF.

The rearrangement uses TRBV9 and TRBJ1-5; TRBD1 might be the D (5 bases). V was cut by 1 base and J by 4 bases, with 15 bases left in between. CDR3 length: 16 amino acids. The germline V gene has CDR1 SGDLS and CDR2 YYNGEE. This CDR3 reads CASSVSRDYENQPQHF. CDR3 bases: TGTGCCAGCAGCGTAAGCAGGGATTATGAGAATCAGCCCCAGCATTTT.

The chain uses TRBV5-1 and TRBJ1-6, with D unclear. Trimming pared 4 bases from V and 7 bases from J, leaving 9 bases between. The CDR3 has 13 residues. Germline V gene lookup returns CDR1 SGHRS and CDR2 YFSETQ. CDR3 sequence (DNA): TGCGCCAGCAGCGTTGTGTCGAATTCACCCCTCCACTTT. Translated, it gives CASSVVSNSPLHF.

This chain links TRBV3-1 (or the pseudogene TRBV3-2) with TRBJ2-4; a weak D match, TRBD1 (5 bases). CDR3 size: 13 residues. Germline V gene lookup returns CDR1 LGHDT and CDR2 YNNKEL (reference sequence). Trimming stripped 0 bases from V and 9 bases from J, with 9 bases between. In DNA form, the CDR3 reads TGTGCCAGCAGCCAAGATCGAACAGGCATTCAGTACTTC. Its protein product is CASSQDRTGIQYF.

This CDR3 is CASSQGGLAGLEQFF. Written as DNA, the CDR3 is TGTGCCAGCAGCCAAGGCGGACTAGCGGGACTTGAGCAGTTCTTC. The rearrangement joins TRBV28 to TRBJ2-1; 12 bases agree with TRBD2. Unmatched junction bases numbered 9, after V lost 6 bases and J lost 9 bases. This CDR3 spans 15 amino acids. CDR1 is MDHEN, CDR2 SYDVKM, per germline. Drawing the rest from reference TRBV28 and TRBJ2-1, the complete variable domain is DVKVTQSSRYLVKRTGEKVFLECVQDMDHENMFWYRQDPGLGLRLIYFSYDVKMKEKGDIPEGYSVSREKKERFSLILESASTNQTSMYLCASSQGGLAGLEQFFGPGTRLTVL.

This chain joins TRBV5-5 and TRBJ2-7, with D perhaps matching TRBD2 (5 bases). The CDR3 is made up of 15 amino acids. The V gene lost 0 bases and the J gene lost 4 bases, with 14 bases spanning the gap. Looked up from germline, CDR1 is SGHKS and CDR2 is YYEKEE (reference sequence). Here the CDR3 DNA reads TGTGCCAGCAGCTTGGGTCCTGAGGGAGCGTACGAGCAGTACTTC. Translating gives CASSLGPEGAYEQYF.

CDR3 sequence: CASSQRDSGTSYEQYF. The CDR3 region has the DNA TGTGCCAGCAGCCAAAGGGATAGCGGGACCTCCTACGAGCAGTACTTC. The chain has TRBV4-2 and TRBJ2-7, with 8 bases lining up with TRBD2. This CDR3 is 16 amino acids long. V trimming: 2 bases; J trimming: 0 bases; junction bases outside the gene matches: 6. Germline loops: CDR1 LGHNA, CDR2 YNFKEQ.

The chain links TRBV7-9 to TRBJ2-5, with TRBD2 as a possible D gene (6 bases). Trimming left V 5 bases short and J 4 bases short, with 20 bases between. The germline V gene encodes CDR1 SEHNR and CDR2 FQNEAQ (reference sequence). CDR3 size: 16 residues. CDR3 protein: CASSPGRGGPGETQYF. DNA of the CDR3: TGTGCCAGCAGCCCTGGACGCGGAGGGCCAGGAGAGACCCAGTACTTC.

This chain links TRBV5-1 with TRBJ2-3; 7 bases fit TRBD1. This CDR3 has 13 residues. Unmatched junction bases numbered 7, after V lost 6 bases and J lost 6 bases. CDR1 and CDR2 from the germline V gene are SGHRS and YFSETQ. CDR3 in amino acids: CASNFDRVDTQYF. The CDR3, as DNA: TGCGCCAGCAACTTCGACAGGGTGGATACGCAGTATTTT.